This T cell receptor beta chain was recorded in a study of radiation and T cells in renal cell carcinoma. Per germline, CDR1 LNHNV and CDR2 YYDKDF (reference sequence). V trimming: 1 base; J trimming: 8 bases; junction bases outside the gene matches: 9. This CDR3 has 16 residues. Time point in this sample: blood 4 weeks post-SBRT, at nephrectomy. The treatment is: 15 Gy SBRT to primary tumor, nephrectomy 4 weeks later. Data came from immunoSEQ multiplex PCR; TCRdb stores just in-frame clones and leaves some out. The repertoire holds tens of thousands of clones, with 80% to 90% as singletons. The rearrangement links TRBV15 to TRBJ1-5; 9 bases agree with TRBD1. The clonotype originates from a woman in her seventies with renal cell carcinoma. The material was blood, obtained from a patient whose treatment included radiotherapy and nephrectomy. The CDR3 region has the DNA TGTGCCACCAGCAGAGTGTACAGGGGGCTTAAGGAGCCCCAGCATTTT. As protein: CATSRVYRGLKEPQHF.